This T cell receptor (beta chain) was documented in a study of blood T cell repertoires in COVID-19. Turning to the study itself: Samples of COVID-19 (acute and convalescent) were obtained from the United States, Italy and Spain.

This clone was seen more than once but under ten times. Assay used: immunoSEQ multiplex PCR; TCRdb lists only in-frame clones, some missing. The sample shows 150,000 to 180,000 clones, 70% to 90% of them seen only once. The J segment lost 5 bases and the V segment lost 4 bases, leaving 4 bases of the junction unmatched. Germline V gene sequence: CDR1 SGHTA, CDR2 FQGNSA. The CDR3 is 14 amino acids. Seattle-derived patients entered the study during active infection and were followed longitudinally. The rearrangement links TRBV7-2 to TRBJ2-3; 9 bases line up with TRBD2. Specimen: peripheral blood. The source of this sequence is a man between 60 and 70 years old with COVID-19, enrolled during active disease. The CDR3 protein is CASSSGLALDTQYF. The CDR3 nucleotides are TGTGCCAGCAGCTCAGGACTAGCGTTAGATACGCAGTATTTT.